Listed below are T cell receptor beta chains from one sample, sequenced in a study of regulatory T cells in long-lasting Graves disease. TCRdb re-called the multiplex PCR reads with MiXCR, one entry per CDR3 protein. This table holds some 370,000 distinct CDR3 sequences, around 20% found once. The sample here was peripheral blood mononuclear cells (PBMCs), taken when the disease was refractory, from a patient treated with antithyroid drugs. The source is a female donor with Graves disease. CDR3s include the opening cysteine and the closing phenylalanine or tryptophan. Each record gives: clone size, D gene, CDR3 length, J gene, V gene, CDR3 protein, CDR3 DNA. A D gene is named only where the DNA matches it firmly. Only some rows state a clone size, as once, few, many or a class for expanded clones.

. | . | 12 | TRBJ2-3 | TRBV7-2 | CASSLDGYTQYF | TGTGCCAGCAGCTTAGATGGGTATACGCAGTATTTT
many | . | 12 | TRBJ1-2 | TRBV5-1 | CASKNGGYGYTF | TGCGCCAGCAAGAACGGCGGCTATGGCTACACCTTC
. | TRBD1 | 11 | TRBJ2-1 | TRBV12-3/TRBV12-4 | CASSDRDEQFF | TGTGCCAGCAGCGACAGGGATGAGCAGTTCTTC
many | . | 13 | TRBJ2-5 | TRBV29-1 | CSVEGRGQETQYF | TGCAGCGTTGAAGGTAGAGGGCAAGAGACCCAGTACTTC
many | . | 13 | TRBJ1-1 | TRBV7-3 | CASSLGPTTEAFF | TGTGCCAGCAGCTTAGGGCCCACGACTGAAGCTTTCTTT
. | TRBD1 | 15 | TRBJ1-2 | TRBV7-9 | CASTGGQGRDYGYTF | TGTGCCAGCACCGGAGGACAGGGTCGGGACTATGGCTACACCTTC
few | TRBD2 | 16 | TRBJ2-5 | TRBV20-1 | CSARDGSGRPLETQYF | TGCAGTGCTAGAGATGGGAGCGGGAGGCCCCTCGAGACCCAGTACTTC
. | . | 14 | TRBJ1-1 | TRBV7-9 | CASSSPGQSSEAFF | TGTGCCAGCAGCTCCCCCGGACAGTCTTCAGAAGCTTTCTTT
. | . | 14 | TRBJ2-7 | TRBV4-1 | CASSQGQGTYEQYF | TGCGCCAGCAGCCAAGGCCAGGGAACCTACGAGCAGTACTTC
few | TRBD1 | 14 | TRBJ2-7 | TRBV20-1 | CSARRTGRFYEQYF | TGCAGTGCTAGAAGGACAGGGCGATTCTACGAGCAGTACTTC
many | . | 16 | TRBJ2-7 | TRBV28 | CASSSRLRTEVDEQYF | TGTGCCAGCAGTTCGAGACTCAGGACCGAGGTGGACGAGCAGTACTTC
. | . | 14 | TRBJ1-1 | TRBV20-1 | CSARDDRLWTEAFF | TGCAGTGCTAGAGACGACAGGCTCTGGACTGAAGCTTTCTTT
. | . | 15 | TRBJ2-2 | TRBV6-5 | CASSYQASNTGELFF | TGTGCCAGCAGTTACCAGGCATCCAACACCGGGGAGCTGTTTTTT
. | TRBD1 | 15 | TRBJ1-6 | TRBV30 | CAWSARRTGNSPLHF | TGTGCCTGGAGCGCCCGTCGGACAGGAAATTCACCCCTCCACTTT
. | . | 14 | TRBJ2-1 | TRBV27 | CASSGTAVNNEQFF | TGTGCCAGCAGTGGGACGGCAGTCAACAATGAGCAGTTCTTC
few | . | 14 | TRBJ1-5 | TRBV6-2/TRBV6-3 | CASSYFGFNQPQHF | TGTGCCAGCAGTTACTTTGGATTCAATCAGCCCCAGCATTTT
few | . | 13 | TRBJ1-4 | TRBV20-1 | CSARVTGGRKLFF | TGCAGTGCTAGAGTTACCGGCGGACGAAAACTGTTTTTT
. | TRBD2 | 17 | TRBJ2-2 | TRBV9 | CASSRLAGMVGTGELFF | TGTGCCAGCAGCCGACTAGCGGGGATGGTGGGCACCGGGGAGCTGTTTTTT
many | . | 15 | TRBJ2-7 | TRBV12-3/TRBV12-4 | CASSLSKQVSYEQYF | TGTGCCAGCAGTTTAAGTAAACAGGTCTCCTACGAGCAGTACTTC
once | . | 15 | TRBJ2-1 | TRBV9 | CASSVVAAPYNEQFF | TGTGCCAGCAGCGTAGTAGCAGCCCCATACAATGAGCAGTTCTTC
few | . | 17 | TRBJ2-1 | TRBV20-1 | CSARDVGRAILHNEQFF | TGCAGTGCTAGAGATGTAGGCAGGGCCATTCTCCACAATGAGCAGTTCTTC
. | . | 14 | TRBJ1-3 | TRBV12-3/TRBV12-4 | CASSETAPGNTIYF | TGTGCCAGCAGTGAGACAGCTCCCGGAAACACCATATATTTT
many | . | 14 | TRBJ2-2 | TRBV11-2 | CASSSDSNTGELFF | TGTGCCAGCAGCTCAGACTCCAACACCGGGGAGCTGTTTTTT
many | . | 14 | TRBJ2-7 | TRBV3-1 | CASSQGLLSYEQYF | TGTGCCAGCAGCCAAGGGCTACTCTCCTACGAGCAGTACTTC
. | TRBD1 | 16 | TRBJ1-1 | TRBV6-2/TRBV6-3 | CASISRAGGRASEAFF | TGTGCCAGCATCTCACGGGCAGGGGGCCGCGCGAGTGAAGCTTTCTTT
many | . | 14 | TRBJ2-7 | TRBV20-1 | CSAPHPQKSYEQYF | TGCAGTGCCCCCCACCCTCAAAAGTCCTACGAGCAGTACTTC
. | . | 14 | TRBJ1-1 | TRBV20-1 | CSARAPLAQGRLIF | TGCAGTGCTAGAGCTCCCTTGGCCCAAGGTCGGTTAATCTTT
. | TRBD2 | 16 | TRBJ2-2 | TRBV29-1 | CSALPPAGGGTGELFF | TGCAGCGCCCTACCCCCCGCGGGAGGGGGCACCGGGGAGCTGTTTTTT